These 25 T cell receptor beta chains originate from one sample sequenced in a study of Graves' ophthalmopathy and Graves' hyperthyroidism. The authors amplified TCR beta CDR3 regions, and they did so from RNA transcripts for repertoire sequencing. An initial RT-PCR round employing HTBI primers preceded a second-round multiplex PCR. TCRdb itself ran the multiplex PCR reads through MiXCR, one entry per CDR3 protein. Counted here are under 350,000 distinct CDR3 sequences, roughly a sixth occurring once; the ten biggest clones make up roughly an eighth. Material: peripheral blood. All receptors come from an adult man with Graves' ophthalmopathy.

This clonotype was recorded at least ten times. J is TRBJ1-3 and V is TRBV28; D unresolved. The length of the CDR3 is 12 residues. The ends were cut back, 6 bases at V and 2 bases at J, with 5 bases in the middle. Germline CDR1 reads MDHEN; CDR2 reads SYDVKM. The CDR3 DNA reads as TGTGCCAGCAGGGTAGCTGGAAACACCATATATTTT. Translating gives CASRVAGNTIYF.

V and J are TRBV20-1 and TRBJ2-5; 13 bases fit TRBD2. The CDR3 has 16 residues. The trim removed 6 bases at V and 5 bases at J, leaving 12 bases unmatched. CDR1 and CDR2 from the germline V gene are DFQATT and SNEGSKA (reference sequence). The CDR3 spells CSANQGLAGASETQYF. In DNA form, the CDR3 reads TGCAGTGCCAACCAAGGACTAGCGGGAGCATCCGAGACCCAGTACTTC.

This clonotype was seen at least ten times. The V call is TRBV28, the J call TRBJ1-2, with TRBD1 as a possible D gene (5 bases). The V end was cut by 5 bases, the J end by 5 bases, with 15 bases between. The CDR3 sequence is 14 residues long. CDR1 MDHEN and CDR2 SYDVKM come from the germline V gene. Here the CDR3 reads CASSRQGARYGYTF. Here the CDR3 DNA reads TGTGCCAGCAGTCGCCAGGGTGCAAGGTATGGCTACACCTTC.

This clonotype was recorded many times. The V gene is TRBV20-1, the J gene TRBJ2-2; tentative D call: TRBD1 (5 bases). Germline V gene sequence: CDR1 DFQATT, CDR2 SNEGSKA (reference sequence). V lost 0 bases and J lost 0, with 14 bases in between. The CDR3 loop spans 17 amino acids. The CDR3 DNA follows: TGCAGTGCTAGAGATCTGGTTACAGGTCCGAACACCGGGGAGCTGTTTTTT. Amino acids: CSARDLVTGPNTGELFF.

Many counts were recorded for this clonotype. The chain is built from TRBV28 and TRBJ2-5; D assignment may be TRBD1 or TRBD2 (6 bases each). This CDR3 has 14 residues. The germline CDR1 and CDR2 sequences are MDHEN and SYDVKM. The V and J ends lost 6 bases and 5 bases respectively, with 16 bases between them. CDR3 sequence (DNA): TGTGCCAGCAGCTCCGGGGGCAGGGAGGAGACCCAGTACTTC. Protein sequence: CASSSGGREETQYF.

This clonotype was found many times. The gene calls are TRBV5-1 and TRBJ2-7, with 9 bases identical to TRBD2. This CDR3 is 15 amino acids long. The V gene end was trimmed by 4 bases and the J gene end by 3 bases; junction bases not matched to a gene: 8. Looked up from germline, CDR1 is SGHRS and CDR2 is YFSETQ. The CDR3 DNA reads TGCGCCAGCAGCGTCCAAGCGGGGGGTTACTACGAGCAGTACTTC. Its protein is CASSVQAGGYYEQYF.

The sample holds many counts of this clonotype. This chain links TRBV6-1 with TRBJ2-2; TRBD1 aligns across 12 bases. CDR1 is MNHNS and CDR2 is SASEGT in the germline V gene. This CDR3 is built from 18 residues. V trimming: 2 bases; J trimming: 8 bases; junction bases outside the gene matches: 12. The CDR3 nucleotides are TGTGCCAGCAGTGAATTTCTGAGGGGACAGGGGGCATCAGGGGAGCTGTTTTTT. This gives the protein CASSEFLRGQGASGELFF.

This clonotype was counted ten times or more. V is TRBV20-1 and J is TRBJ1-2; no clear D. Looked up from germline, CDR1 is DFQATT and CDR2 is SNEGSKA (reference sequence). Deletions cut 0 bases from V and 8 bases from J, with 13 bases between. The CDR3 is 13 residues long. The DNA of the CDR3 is TGCAGTGCTAGAGATCATATGGCTCGCGGCTACACCTTC. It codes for CSARDHMARGYTF.

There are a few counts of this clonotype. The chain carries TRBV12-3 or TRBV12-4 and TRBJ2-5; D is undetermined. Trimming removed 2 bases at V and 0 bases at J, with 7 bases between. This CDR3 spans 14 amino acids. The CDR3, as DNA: TGTGCCAGCAGTTTACGGCGGTACCAAGAGACCCAGTACTTC. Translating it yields CASSLRRYQETQYF.

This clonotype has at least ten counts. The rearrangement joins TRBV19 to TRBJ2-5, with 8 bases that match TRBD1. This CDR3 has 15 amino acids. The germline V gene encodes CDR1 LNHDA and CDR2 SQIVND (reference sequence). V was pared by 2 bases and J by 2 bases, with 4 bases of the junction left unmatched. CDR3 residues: CASSISRGQQETQYF. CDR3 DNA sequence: TGTGCCAGTAGTATAAGCAGGGGGCAACAAGAGACCCAGTACTTC.

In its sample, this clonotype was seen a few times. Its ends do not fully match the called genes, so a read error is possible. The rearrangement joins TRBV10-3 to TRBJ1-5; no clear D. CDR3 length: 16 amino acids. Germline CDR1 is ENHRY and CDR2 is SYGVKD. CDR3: CATSDFRGYSNQPQHF. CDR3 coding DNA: TGTGCCACCAGTGATTTTCGGGGATATAGCAATCAGCCCCAGCATTTT.

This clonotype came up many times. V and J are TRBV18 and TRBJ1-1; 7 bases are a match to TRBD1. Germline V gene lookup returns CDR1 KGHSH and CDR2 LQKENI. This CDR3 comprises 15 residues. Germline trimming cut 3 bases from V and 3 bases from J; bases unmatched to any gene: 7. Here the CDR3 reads CASSPVTGAYTEAFF. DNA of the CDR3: TGTGCCAGCTCACCGGTCACAGGGGCGTACACTGAAGCTTTCTTT. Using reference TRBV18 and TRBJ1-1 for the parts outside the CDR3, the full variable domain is NAGVMQNPRHLVRRRGQEARLRCSPMKGHSHVYWYRQLPEEGLKFMVYLQKENIIDESGMPKERFSAEFPKEGPSILRIQQVVRGDSAAYFCASSPVTGAYTEAFFGQGTRLTVV.

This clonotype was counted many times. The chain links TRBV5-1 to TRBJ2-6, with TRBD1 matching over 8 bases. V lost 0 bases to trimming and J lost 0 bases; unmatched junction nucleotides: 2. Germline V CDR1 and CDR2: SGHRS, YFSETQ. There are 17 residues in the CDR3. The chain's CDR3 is CASSLETGGSGANVLTF. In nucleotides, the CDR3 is TGCGCCAGCAGCTTGGAAACAGGGGGCTCTGGGGCCAACGTCCTGACTTTC. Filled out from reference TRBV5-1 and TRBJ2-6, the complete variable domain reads KAGVTQTPRYLIKTRGQQVTLSCSPISGHRSVSWYQQTPGQGLQFLFEYFSETQRNKGNFPGRFSGRQFSNSRSEMNVSTLELGDSALYLCASSLETGGSGANVLTFGAGSRLTVL.

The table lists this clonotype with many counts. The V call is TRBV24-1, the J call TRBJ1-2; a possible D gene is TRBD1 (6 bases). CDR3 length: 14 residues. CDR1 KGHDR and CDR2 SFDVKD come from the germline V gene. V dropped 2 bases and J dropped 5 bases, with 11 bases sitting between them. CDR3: CATSDSQGSYGYTF. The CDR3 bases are TGTGCCACCAGTGATTCCCAGGGGAGTTATGGCTACACCTTC.

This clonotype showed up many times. The chain's CDR3 is CASSCSSNGVDYGYTF. The CDR3 DNA sequence: TGTGCCAGCAGTTGCTCGAGTAATGGAGTCGACTATGGCTACACCTTC. The chain employs TRBV6-5 and TRBJ1-2; D remains ambiguous. V gave up 4 bases and J gave up 3 bases, with 18 bases separating them. The CDR3 runs 16 residues. Germline-derived CDR1 and CDR2 are MNHEY and SVGAGI.

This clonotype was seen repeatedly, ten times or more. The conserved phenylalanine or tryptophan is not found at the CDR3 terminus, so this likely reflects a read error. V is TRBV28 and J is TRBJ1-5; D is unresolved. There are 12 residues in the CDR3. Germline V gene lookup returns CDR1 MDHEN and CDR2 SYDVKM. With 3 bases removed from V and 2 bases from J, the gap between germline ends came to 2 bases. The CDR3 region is CASSFGNQPQHL. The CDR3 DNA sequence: TGTGCCAGCAGTTTCGGCAATCAGCCCCAGCATCTT.

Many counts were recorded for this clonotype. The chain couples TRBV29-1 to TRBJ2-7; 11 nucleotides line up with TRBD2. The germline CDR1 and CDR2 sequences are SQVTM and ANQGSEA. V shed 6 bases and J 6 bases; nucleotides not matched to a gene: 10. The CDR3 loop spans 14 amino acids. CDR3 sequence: CSVVLAGDRSEQYF. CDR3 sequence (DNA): TGCAGCGTGGTACTAGCGGGAGATCGGTCCGAGCAGTACTTC.

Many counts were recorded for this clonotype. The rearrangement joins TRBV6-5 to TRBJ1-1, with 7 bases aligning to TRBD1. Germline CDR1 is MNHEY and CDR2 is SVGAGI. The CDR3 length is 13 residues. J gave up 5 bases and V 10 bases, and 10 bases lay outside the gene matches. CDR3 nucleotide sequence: TGTGCCACCATTCGACAGGGACGGACTGAAGCTTTCTTT. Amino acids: CATIRQGRTEAFF.

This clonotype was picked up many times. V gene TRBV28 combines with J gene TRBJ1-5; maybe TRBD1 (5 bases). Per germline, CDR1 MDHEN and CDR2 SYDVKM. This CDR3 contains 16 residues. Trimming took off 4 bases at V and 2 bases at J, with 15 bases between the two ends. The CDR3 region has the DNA TGTGCCAGCAGTTATGCAGGGCCGGCTCGCAATCAGCCCCAGCATTTT. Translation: CASSYAGPARNQPQHF.

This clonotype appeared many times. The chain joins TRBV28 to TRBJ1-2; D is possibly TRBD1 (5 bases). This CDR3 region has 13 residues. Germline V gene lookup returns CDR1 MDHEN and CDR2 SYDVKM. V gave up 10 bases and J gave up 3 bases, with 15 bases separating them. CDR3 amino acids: CATSAGFYYGYTF. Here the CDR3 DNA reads TGTGCCACCTCGGCAGGGTTCTACTATGGCTACACCTTC.

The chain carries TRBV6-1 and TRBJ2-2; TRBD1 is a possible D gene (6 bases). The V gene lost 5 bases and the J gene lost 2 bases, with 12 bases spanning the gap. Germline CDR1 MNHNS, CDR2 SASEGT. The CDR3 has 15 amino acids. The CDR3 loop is CASSTTGGNTGELFF. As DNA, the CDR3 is TGTGCCAGCAGTACGACAGGAGGAAACACCGGGGAGCTGTTTTTT.

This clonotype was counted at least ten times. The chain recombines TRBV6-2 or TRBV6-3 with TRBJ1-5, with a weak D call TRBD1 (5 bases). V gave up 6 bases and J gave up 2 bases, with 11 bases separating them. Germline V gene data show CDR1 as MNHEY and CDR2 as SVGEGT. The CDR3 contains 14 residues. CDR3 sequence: CASSQGARNQPQHF. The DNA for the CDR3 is TGTGCCAGCAGCCAGGGTGCACGCAATCAGCCCCAGCATTTT.

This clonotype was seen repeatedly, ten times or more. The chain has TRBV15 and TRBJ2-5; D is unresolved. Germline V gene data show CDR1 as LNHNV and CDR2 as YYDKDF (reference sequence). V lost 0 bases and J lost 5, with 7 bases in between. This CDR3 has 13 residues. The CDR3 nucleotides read TGTGCCACCAGCAGAGATTATGGGGAGACCCAGTACTTC. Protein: CATSRDYGETQYF.

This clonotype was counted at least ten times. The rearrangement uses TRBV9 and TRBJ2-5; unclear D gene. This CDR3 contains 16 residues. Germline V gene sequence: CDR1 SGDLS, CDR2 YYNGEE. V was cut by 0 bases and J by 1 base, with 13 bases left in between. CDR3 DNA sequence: TGTGCCAGCAGCGTAGGGGCACAGAGAGCCCAAGAGACCCAGTACTTC. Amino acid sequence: CASSVGAQRAQETQYF.

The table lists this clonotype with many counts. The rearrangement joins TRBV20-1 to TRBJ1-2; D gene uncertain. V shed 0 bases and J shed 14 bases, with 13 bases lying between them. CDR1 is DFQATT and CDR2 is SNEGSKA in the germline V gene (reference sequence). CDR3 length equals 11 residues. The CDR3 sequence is CSARDASLRTF. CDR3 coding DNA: TGCAGTGCTAGAGATGCCAGCCTTCGTACCTTC.